This is a list of T cell receptor beta chains from one sample in a study of follicular helper T cells after annual influenza vaccination. The repertoire was sequenced with immunoSEQ multiplex PCR; TCRdb's copy has only in-frame clones and lacks some. The table includes 9,000 to 13,000 clones, approximately 79% detected once. This sample comprised CXCR5- memory CD4+ T cells sorted from blood, obtained 6 weeks after influenza vaccination. The receptors originated from an adult who received the influenza vaccine. Each CDR3 is given with its conserved first and last residue. The order of the fields is CDR3 DNA, CDR3 protein, V gene, D gene, J gene, clone size. A D gene is named only where the DNA matches it firmly. Some rows have no size entry. The others give once, few or many, or a class for an expanded clone.

CDR3nt: TGTGCCAGCGAGAAAAGCGCGAACACTGAAGCTTTCTTT
CDR3aa: CASEKSANTEAFF
v_gene: TRBV14
d_gene: .
j_gene: TRBJ1-1
abundance: .

CDR3nt: TGCGCCAGCAGCCTCCCCGGGACTAGCGGGGGGGTCACAGATACGCAGTATTTT
CDR3aa: CASSLPGTSGGVTDTQYF
v_gene: TRBV5-1
d_gene: TRBD2
j_gene: TRBJ2-3
abundance: .

CDR3nt: TGTGCCAGCTCGTCCCAAGGTCGGGACTTATACTCTGGAAACACCATATATTTT
CDR3aa: CASSSQGRDLYSGNTIYF
v_gene: TRBV18
d_gene: .
j_gene: TRBJ1-3
abundance: once

CDR3nt: TGCGCCAGCAGCCGACAGGTAGGGGGTTCACCCCTCCACTTT
CDR3aa: CASSRQVGGSPLHF
v_gene: TRBV4-3
d_gene: .
j_gene: TRBJ1-6
abundance: few

CDR3nt: TGTGCCAGCAGCTTAGATACGGCAGGTCAGCAGTTCTTC
CDR3aa: CASSLDTAGQQFF
v_gene: TRBV11-2
d_gene: .
j_gene: TRBJ2-1
abundance: .

CDR3nt: TGTGCCAGCGCTGATGTCCCTTCAGCACTAGTCCCAAGCGCAGATACGCAGTATTTT
CDR3aa: CASADVPSALVPSADTQYF
v_gene: TRBV2
d_gene: .
j_gene: TRBJ2-3
abundance: .

CDR3nt: TGTGCCAGCATGGGCACAGGGGTGGACACTGAAGCTTTCTTT
CDR3aa: CASMGTGVDTEAFF
v_gene: TRBV2
d_gene: TRBD1
j_gene: TRBJ1-1
abundance: .

CDR3nt: TGTGCCAGCAGCCTGACTAGCGGGGGAGGTTGGGAGACCCAGTACTTC
CDR3aa: CASSLTSGGGWETQYF
v_gene: TRBV11-2
d_gene: TRBD2
j_gene: TRBJ2-5
abundance: .

CDR3nt: TGCAGTGCTTCCGGGACGCCAGAGCAGTTCTTC
CDR3aa: CSASGTPEQFF
v_gene: TRBV20-1
d_gene: .
j_gene: TRBJ2-1
abundance: .

CDR3nt: TGCGCCAGCAGCCAAGAGGTCGGGGAGGGTTCCTACGAGCAGTACTTC
CDR3aa: CASSQEVGEGSYEQYF
v_gene: TRBV4-3
d_gene: TRBD2
j_gene: TRBJ2-7
abundance: .

CDR3nt: TGTGCCAGCAGTCTACAGGGGGCCAATAATTCACCCCTCCACTTT
CDR3aa: CASSLQGANNSPLHF
v_gene: TRBV2
d_gene: TRBD1
j_gene: TRBJ1-6
abundance: .

CDR3nt: TGTGGCCGGCCTAGGACGTCGGACACTGAAGCTTTCTTT
CDR3aa: CGRPRTSDTEAFF
v_gene: TRBV19
d_gene: .
j_gene: TRBJ1-1
abundance: .

CDR3nt: TGTGCCAGTAGTAATCCAGGGAACACAGATACGCAGTATTTT
CDR3aa: CASSNPGNTDTQYF
v_gene: TRBV19
d_gene: .
j_gene: TRBJ2-3
abundance: .

CDR3nt: TGCGCCAGCAGCCAAGGGAGGGGTCAGAACACTGAAGCTTTCTTT
CDR3aa: CASSQGRGQNTEAFF
v_gene: TRBV4-1
d_gene: .
j_gene: TRBJ1-1
abundance: .

CDR3nt: TGTGCCAGCAGACCGACAGCCTATAATTCACCCCTCCACTTT
CDR3aa: CASRPTAYNSPLHF
v_gene: TRBV7-8
d_gene: .
j_gene: TRBJ1-6
abundance: .

CDR3nt: TGTGCCAGCAGCTTAACGGGGGCTCCGAACACCGGGGAGCTGTTTTTT
CDR3aa: CASSLTGAPNTGELFF
v_gene: TRBV7-9
d_gene: .
j_gene: TRBJ2-2
abundance: .

CDR3nt: TGTGCCAGCAGCGTTACAGGGGATGGCACCGGGGAGCTGTTTTTT
CDR3aa: CASSVTGDGTGELFF
v_gene: TRBV9
d_gene: TRBD1
j_gene: TRBJ2-2
abundance: .

CDR3nt: TGTGCCAGCAGCTTAGGAGAAAACCGGGCGGGGAGCTATGGCTACACCTTC
CDR3aa: CASSLGENRAGSYGYTF
v_gene: TRBV7-8
d_gene: .
j_gene: TRBJ1-2
abundance: .

CDR3nt: TGCGCCAGCAGCTTAGGGGGCGCGGGTAATTCACCCCTCCACTTT
CDR3aa: CASSLGGAGNSPLHF
v_gene: TRBV5-1
d_gene: TRBD1
j_gene: TRBJ1-6
abundance: .

CDR3nt: TGTGCCAGTAGACAGCGAACCTACGAGCAGTACTTC
CDR3aa: CASRQRTYEQYF
v_gene: TRBV19
d_gene: .
j_gene: TRBJ2-7
abundance: .

CDR3nt: TGTGCCAGCAGTGAAGGGGGGGCCAGCACAGATACGCAGTATTTT
CDR3aa: CASSEGGASTDTQYF
v_gene: TRBV6-1
d_gene: .
j_gene: TRBJ2-3
abundance: .

CDR3nt: TGTGCCAGCAGCTTGGGGGGTAGCTCTGGAAACACCATATATTTT
CDR3aa: CASSLGGSSGNTIYF
v_gene: TRBV7-2
d_gene: .
j_gene: TRBJ1-3
abundance: .

CDR3nt: TGTGCCAGCTCACCAAACCCCCCGGGGGGACTTGGAAACACCATATATTTT
CDR3aa: CASSPNPPGGLGNTIYF
v_gene: TRBV18
d_gene: .
j_gene: TRBJ1-3
abundance: .

CDR3nt: TGCGCCAGCAGCTTCGGGGGGGCGTCCTACAATGAGCAGTTCTTC
CDR3aa: CASSFGGASYNEQFF
v_gene: TRBV5-1
d_gene: TRBD2
j_gene: TRBJ2-1
abundance: .

CDR3nt: TGTGCCAGCAGCAGTTACACCGGGGAGCTGTTTTTT
CDR3aa: CASSSYTGELFF
v_gene: TRBV7-2
d_gene: .
j_gene: TRBJ2-2
abundance: few

CDR3nt: TGCGCCAGCAGTCTCGACGGACAGAGTTATAATTCACCCCTCCACTTT
CDR3aa: CASSLDGQSYNSPLHF
v_gene: TRBV4-3
d_gene: .
j_gene: TRBJ1-6
abundance: .

CDR3nt: TGTGCCAGTAGTTTAGGGCGAGGGGCCGGTGGCTACACCTTC
CDR3aa: CASSLGRGAGGYTF
v_gene: TRBV19
d_gene: .
j_gene: TRBJ1-2
abundance: once

CDR3nt: TGTGCCAGCAGCTCTGGGACTAGCTCTGTGCAGTACTTC
CDR3aa: CASSSGTSSVQYF
v_gene: TRBV7-2
d_gene: TRBD2
j_gene: TRBJ2-7
abundance: once

CDR3nt: TGTGCCAGCTCCCCCGGACAGAAGAATTATAATTCACCCCTCCACTTT
CDR3aa: CASSPGQKNYNSPLHF
v_gene: TRBV18
d_gene: .
j_gene: TRBJ1-6
abundance: .

CDR3nt: TGTGCCAGCAGCTCGGGGGACTCTGAAGCTTTCTTT
CDR3aa: CASSSGDSEAFF
v_gene: TRBV11-3
d_gene: .
j_gene: TRBJ1-1
abundance: few

CDR3nt: TGTGCCAGCAGCTTAGACGGGGGGAACACAGATACGCAGTATTTT
CDR3aa: CASSLDGGNTDTQYF
v_gene: TRBV7-9
d_gene: TRBD2
j_gene: TRBJ2-3
abundance: .

CDR3nt: TGTGCCAGCAGCGGGGGACAGGGGACTTATGGCTACACCTTC
CDR3aa: CASSGGQGTYGYTF
v_gene: TRBV9
d_gene: TRBD1
j_gene: TRBJ1-2
abundance: .

CDR3nt: TGTGCCAGCAGTGAAGGGGGGGGAAAACCAGGGACCCAGTACTTC
CDR3aa: CASSEGGGKPGTQYF
v_gene: TRBV6-1
d_gene: TRBD2
j_gene: TRBJ2-5
abundance: .

CDR3nt: TGTGCCAGCAGCCGGACCGGGACAGGATGGGAAAAACTGTTTTTT
CDR3aa: CASSRTGTGWEKLFF
v_gene: TRBV4-2
d_gene: TRBD1
j_gene: TRBJ1-4
abundance: few

CDR3nt: TGTGCCAGCAGCTTGCGGACCGGGCCTGGAGAGACCCAGTACTTC
CDR3aa: CASSLRTGPGETQYF
v_gene: TRBV5-6
d_gene: .
j_gene: TRBJ2-5
abundance: .

CDR3nt: TGTGCCAGTAGTATTGGCACACCGAGCAATCAGCCCCAGCATTTT
CDR3aa: CASSIGTPSNQPQHF
v_gene: TRBV19
d_gene: .
j_gene: TRBJ1-5
abundance: .

CDR3nt: TGTGCCAGCAGCTTAGTAAGAGCGGGGGGTGCAGATACGCAGTATTTT
CDR3aa: CASSLVRAGGADTQYF
v_gene: TRBV7-9
d_gene: TRBD2
j_gene: TRBJ2-3
abundance: .

CDR3nt: TGTGCCATCAGCCTACAGGGAGACACTGAAGCTTTCTTT
CDR3aa: CAISLQGDTEAFF
v_gene: TRBV10-3
d_gene: .
j_gene: TRBJ1-1
abundance: .

CDR3nt: TGTGCCAGCAGCGTTGCCTGGGACTCTGGAAACACCATATATTTT
CDR3aa: CASSVAWDSGNTIYF
v_gene: TRBV9
d_gene: .
j_gene: TRBJ1-3
abundance: .

CDR3nt: TGTGCCATCAGTGAGAGGGAAAACACCGGGGAGCTGTTTTTT
CDR3aa: CAISERENTGELFF
v_gene: TRBV10-3
d_gene: .
j_gene: TRBJ2-2
abundance: .

CDR3nt: TGTGCCAGTAGTAAGTGGCTAGCGGGGGTAGATACGCAGTATTTT
CDR3aa: CASSKWLAGVDTQYF
v_gene: TRBV19
d_gene: TRBD2
j_gene: TRBJ2-3
abundance: .

CDR3nt: TGTGCCAGCAGTTTGGGGGGTAATGGTAATTCACCCCTCCACTTT
CDR3aa: CASSLGGNGNSPLHF
v_gene: TRBV27
d_gene: .
j_gene: TRBJ1-6
abundance: few

CDR3nt: TGTGCCATCAAGCACCGGGACAGGGGCAATGGCTACACCTTC
CDR3aa: CAIKHRDRGNGYTF
v_gene: TRBV10-3
d_gene: TRBD1
j_gene: TRBJ1-2
abundance: few

CDR3nt: TGTGCCACCAGCAAAGGGACAGCCCTCTCTGGAAACACCATATATTTT
CDR3aa: CATSKGTALSGNTIYF
v_gene: TRBV15
d_gene: TRBD1
j_gene: TRBJ1-3
abundance: .

CDR3nt: TGCGCCAGCAGCCAAGTAGGTAGTCCGGCCAACTATGGCTACACCTTC
CDR3aa: CASSQVGSPANYGYTF
v_gene: TRBV4-1
d_gene: .
j_gene: TRBJ1-2
abundance: .

CDR3nt: TGTGCCAGCAGCTTAGCCGGGGGGGTCTACGAGCAGTACTTC
CDR3aa: CASSLAGGVYEQYF
v_gene: TRBV7-2
d_gene: TRBD2
j_gene: TRBJ2-7
abundance: few

CDR3nt: TGTGCCAGCAGCGTACGGGACAACTATGGCTACACCTTC
CDR3aa: CASSVRDNYGYTF
v_gene: TRBV9
d_gene: .
j_gene: TRBJ1-2
abundance: .

CDR3nt: TGCGCCAGCAGCTTGAACGGGGAGTCTGTAACAGATACGCAGTATTTT
CDR3aa: CASSLNGESVTDTQYF
v_gene: TRBV5-1
d_gene: .
j_gene: TRBJ2-3
abundance: .

CDR3nt: TGCGCCAGCAGCCAAGTGGGACGGTCTAATGAAAAACTGTTTTTT
CDR3aa: CASSQVGRSNEKLFF
v_gene: TRBV4-1
d_gene: .
j_gene: TRBJ1-4
abundance: .

CDR3nt: TGTGCCAGCAGCTTTTCCTACGAGCAGTACTTC
CDR3aa: CASSFSYEQYF
v_gene: TRBV11-2
d_gene: .
j_gene: TRBJ2-7
abundance: few

CDR3nt: TGTGCCAGCAGTTACCTCGGTGGCGGTGAAGCTTTCTTT
CDR3aa: CASSYLGGGEAFF
v_gene: TRBV6-5
d_gene: .
j_gene: TRBJ1-1
abundance: .

CDR3nt: TGTGCCAGCAGTCCAACTACAACTAATGAAAAACTGTTTTTT
CDR3aa: CASSPTTTNEKLFF
v_gene: TRBV6-5
d_gene: .
j_gene: TRBJ1-4
abundance: .

CDR3nt: TGTGCCAGCAGGCGAGGACTAGCGGGGGGAGCCTTGACCCAGTACTTC
CDR3aa: CASRRGLAGGALTQYF
v_gene: TRBV2
d_gene: TRBD2
j_gene: TRBJ2-5
abundance: .

CDR3nt: TGTGCCAGCAGCTTAGGAAAGGGCACTGAAGCTTTCTTT
CDR3aa: CASSLGKGTEAFF
v_gene: TRBV7-9
d_gene: .
j_gene: TRBJ1-1
abundance: few

CDR3nt: TGTGCCAGCAGGGATTACAGGGGGCGAGCCGGGGAGCTGTTTTTT
CDR3aa: CASRDYRGRAGELFF
v_gene: TRBV7-6
d_gene: TRBD1
j_gene: TRBJ2-2
abundance: .